This T cell receptor beta chain stems from a study of T cells in Graves' hyperthyroidism and ophthalmopathy. This CDR3 region has 15 residues. V gave up 0 bases and J gave up 5 bases, with 12 bases separating them. Germline V CDR1 and CDR2: SGHRS, YFSETQ. The TCR beta CDR3 regions underwent amplification using RNA transcripts as the source. Initially, a first-round RT-PCR of the TCR CDR3 employed the HTBI primer set. MiXCR, applied by TCRdb to the multiplex PCR reads, yields one record per CDR3 protein. Among 300,000 to 400,000 distinct CDR3 sequences listed, 13% to 15% were seen once. The material sequenced was blood. The V gene is TRBV5-1, the J gene TRBJ2-1; D is perhaps TRBD2 (5 bases). This receptor was taken from a woman in her 30s with Graves' ophthalmopathy. In DNA, the CDR3 is TGCGCCAGCAGCTTGGCTTTTGCCGGGGACAATGAGCAGTTCTTC. This encodes CASSLAFAGDNEQFF.